The present entry profiles one T cell receptor beta chain with its context. How the authors handled the data: Amplification from reference gene primers served as the basis for estimated nucleated cell counts. Assay: immunoSEQ multiplex PCR; the TCRdb copy retains only in-frame clones and omits some. The V and J calls and clone size were taken over from that table, and D and trimming were inferred from the DNA. The sample consists of under 200,000 clones, around 82% of them appearing once. This sample stems from a study of blood T cell repertoires in COVID-19. Whole-study context: Material from acute and convalescent COVID-19 was sourced from the United States, Italy and Spain. Sample material is recorded as cDNA or gDNA derived from T cells, B-cell-depleted T cells, or PBMCs.

The germline gives CDR1 SNHLY, CDR2 FYNNEI. With 3 bases removed from V and 6 bases from J, the gap between germline ends came to 9 bases. The CDR3 runs to 14 residues. The genes are TRBV2 and TRBJ1-6; possible D gene TRBD1, 6 bases. The receptor's source is a woman in her forties or fifties in a cohort exposed to, infected with or recovered from COVID-19 (not recorded which). Sequencing was carried out using PBMCs or T cells enriched from blood (not recorded which). This CDR3 reads CASSEDSFNSPLHF. Here the CDR3 DNA reads TGTGCCAGCAGTGAGGACAGTTTTAATTCACCCCTCCACTTT.